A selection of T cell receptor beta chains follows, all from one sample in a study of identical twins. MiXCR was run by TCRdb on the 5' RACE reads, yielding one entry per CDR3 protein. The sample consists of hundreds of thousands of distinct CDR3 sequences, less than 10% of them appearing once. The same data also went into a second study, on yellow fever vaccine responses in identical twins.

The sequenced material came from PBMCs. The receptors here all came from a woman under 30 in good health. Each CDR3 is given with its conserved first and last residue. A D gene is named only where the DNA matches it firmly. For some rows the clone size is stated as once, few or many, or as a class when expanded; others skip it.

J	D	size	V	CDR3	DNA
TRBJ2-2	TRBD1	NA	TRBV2	CASSDWQGAATGELFF	TGTGCCAGCAGTGATTGGCAGGGGGCGGCCACCGGGGAGCTGTTTTTT
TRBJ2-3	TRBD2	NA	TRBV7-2	CASSLGLAGGPADTQYF	TGTGCCAGCAGCTTGGGACTAGCGGGAGGGCCGGCAGATACGCAGTATTTT
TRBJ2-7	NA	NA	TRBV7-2	CASSTVNTDRNYEQYF	TGTGCCAGCAGCACAGTAAACACGGACAGAAATTACGAGCAGTACTTC
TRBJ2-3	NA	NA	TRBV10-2	CASSESFDTQYF	TGCGCCAGCAGTGAGTCGTTTGATACGCAGTATTTT
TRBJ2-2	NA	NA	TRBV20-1	CSARGGTTGELFF	TGCAGTGCTAGAGGAGGGACGACCGGGGAGCTGTTTTTT
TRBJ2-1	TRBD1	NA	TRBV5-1	CASSLDDRVSYNEQFF	TGCGCCAGCAGCTTGGACGACAGGGTATCCTACAATGAGCAGTTCTTC
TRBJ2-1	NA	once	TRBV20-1	CSARGPLDNEQFF	TGCAGTGCTAGAGGTCCATTAGACAATGAGCAGTTCTTC
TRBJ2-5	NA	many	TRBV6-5	CASSYAASARETQYF	TGTGCCAGCAGTTACGCCGCTAGCGCCCGGGAGACCCAGTACTTC
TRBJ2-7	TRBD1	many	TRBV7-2	CASREDSGTGVSYEQYF	TGTGCCAGCCGTGAAGACTCTGGGACAGGGGTCTCTTACGAGCAGTACTTC
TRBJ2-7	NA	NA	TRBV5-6	CASSLVTGHSYEQYF	TGTGCCAGCAGCTTGGTAACAGGGCACTCCTACGAGCAGTACTTC
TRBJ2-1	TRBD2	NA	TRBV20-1	CSARDPTSGAYNEQFF	TGCAGTGCTAGAGACCCGACTAGCGGAGCGTACAATGAGCAGTTCTTC
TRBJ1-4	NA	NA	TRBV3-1	CASSQDMAAADEKLFF	TGTGCCAGCAGCCAAGATATGGCGGCCGCGGATGAAAAACTGTTTTTT
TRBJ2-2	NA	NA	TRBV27	CAIDRCLTGELFF	TGTGCCATCGACAGGTGTTTGACCGGGGAGCTGTTTTTT
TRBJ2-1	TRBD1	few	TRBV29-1	CSVEGLTGVAYNEQFF	TGCAGCGTTGAGGGGCTTACAGGGGTCGCCTACAATGAGCAGTTCTTC
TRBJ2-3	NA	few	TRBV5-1	CASSADTLLDTQYF	TGCGCCAGCAGCGCCGACACCCTTTTGGATACGCAGTATTTT
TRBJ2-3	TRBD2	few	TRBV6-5	CASSYPFSGRAGSTDTQYF	TGTGCCAGCAGTTACCCCTTTAGCGGGAGGGCCGGGAGCACAGATACGCAGTATTTT
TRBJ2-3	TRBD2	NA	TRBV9	CASSDPSGGPTDTQYF	TGTGCCAGCAGCGACCCTAGCGGGGGGCCCACAGATACGCAGTATTTT
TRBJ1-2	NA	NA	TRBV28	CASGQLGYTF	TGTGCCAGCGGTCAGCTTGGCTACACCTTC
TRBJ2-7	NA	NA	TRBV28	CASSLQSWEQYF	TGTGCCAGCAGCCTGCAGTCTTGGGAGCAGTACTTC
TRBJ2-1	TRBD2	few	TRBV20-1	CSARDIMGGSSYNEQFF	TGCAGTGCTAGAGATATCATGGGGGGGAGCTCCTACAATGAGCAGTTCTTC
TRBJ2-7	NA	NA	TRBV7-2	CASSLVPSEQYF	TGTGCCAGCAGCTTAGTGCCGAGCGAGCAGTACTTC
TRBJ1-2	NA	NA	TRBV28	CASSFGGSVYGYTF	TGTGCCAGCAGTTTTGGGGGCAGCGTCTATGGCTACACCTTC
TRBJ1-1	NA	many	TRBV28	CATVTGALNTEAFF	TGTGCCACCGTTACAGGAGCTCTGAACACTGAAGCTTTCTTT
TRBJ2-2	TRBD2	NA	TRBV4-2	CASSQPYGEGVLSPGELFF	TGTGCCAGCAGCCAACCCTACGGGGAGGGAGTTTTGTCCCCCGGGGAGCTGTTTTTT
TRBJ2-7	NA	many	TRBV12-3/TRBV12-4	CASSLQEIPYEQYF	TGTGCCAGCAGCTTACAGGAGATACCTTACGAGCAGTACTTC